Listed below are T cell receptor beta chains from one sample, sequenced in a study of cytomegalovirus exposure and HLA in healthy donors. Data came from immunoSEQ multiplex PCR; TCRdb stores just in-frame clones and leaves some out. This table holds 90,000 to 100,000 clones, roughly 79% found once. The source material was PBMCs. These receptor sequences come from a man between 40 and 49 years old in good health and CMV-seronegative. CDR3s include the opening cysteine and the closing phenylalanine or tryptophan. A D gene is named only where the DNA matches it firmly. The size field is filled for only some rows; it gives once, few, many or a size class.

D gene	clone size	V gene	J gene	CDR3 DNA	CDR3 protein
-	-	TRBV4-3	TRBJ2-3	TGCGCCAGCAGCCAAGGATGGGACTTTAACCCCACAGATACGCAGTATTTT	CASSQGWDFNPTDTQYF
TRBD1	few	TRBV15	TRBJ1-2	TGTGCCTCTCTTCGGGGACAGAACTACTATGGCTACACCTTC	CASLRGQNYYGYTF
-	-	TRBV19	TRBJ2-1	TGTGCCAGTAGTGTGGGCCGAAACTCCTACAATGAGCAGTTCTTC	CASSVGRNSYNEQFF
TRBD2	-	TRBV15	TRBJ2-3	TGTGCCACCAGCAGAAATAGCGGGAGGGCCCCAGATACGCAGTATTTT	CATSRNSGRAPDTQYF
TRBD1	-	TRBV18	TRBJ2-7	TGTGCCAGCTCACCCGGACAGGGTTCTGTGAACGAGCAGTACTTC	CASSPGQGSVNEQYF
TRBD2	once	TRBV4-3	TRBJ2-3	TGCGCCAGCAGCCAAGAGAGTAGCGGGGTGGCAGATACGCAGTATTTT	CASSQESSGVADTQYF
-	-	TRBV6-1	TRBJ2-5	TGTGCCAGCAGGCGGCAATTACACCAAGAGACCCAGTACTTC	CASRRQLHQETQYF
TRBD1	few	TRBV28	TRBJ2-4	TGTGCCAGCAGTCTAGGACAGGCAGTTCAGTACTTC	CASSLGQAVQYF
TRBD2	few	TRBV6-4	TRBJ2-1	TGTGCCAGCAGCCCACGGGGGGGTTCCTACAATGAGCAGTTCTTC	CASSPRGGSYNEQFF
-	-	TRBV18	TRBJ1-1	TGTGCCAGCTCACCGTCATGGGCGAACACTGAAGCTTTCTTT	CASSPSWANTEAFF
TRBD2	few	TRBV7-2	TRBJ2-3	TGTGCCAGCAGCCCCCGACTAGCTCAGGATACGCAGTATTTT	CASSPRLAQDTQYF
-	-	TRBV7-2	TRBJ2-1	TGTGCCAGCAGCCAGCCACAGCTTGAGCAGTTCTTC	CASSQPQLEQFF
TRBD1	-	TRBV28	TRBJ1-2	TGTGCCAGCAGTTCGAGACTAAGACCGGGACAGGCAAGCTATGGCTACACCTTC	CASSSRLRPGQASYGYTF
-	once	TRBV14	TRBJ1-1	TGTGCCAGCAGCCAAGTTCGGAGCACTGAAGCTTTCTTT	CASSQVRSTEAFF
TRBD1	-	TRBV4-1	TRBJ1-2	TGCGCCAGCAGCCTGGGGGACAGGGGGTCGGATGGCTACACCTTC	CASSLGDRGSDGYTF
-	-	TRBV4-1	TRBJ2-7	TGCGCCAGCAGCCAACGGACAATACTAAACCACTACGAGCAGTACTTC	CASSQRTILNHYEQYF
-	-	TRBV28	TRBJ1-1	TGTGCCACCGTCGTAGGTACAGACGAAGCTTTCTTT	CATVVGTDEAFF
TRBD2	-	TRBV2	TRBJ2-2	TGTGCCAGCAGCGGGACTAGCGGGAGCGCCGGGGAGCTGTTTTTT	CASSGTSGSAGELFF
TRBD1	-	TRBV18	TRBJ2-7	TGTGCCAGCTCACCGGGACAGAGATACGAGCAGTACTTC	CASSPGQRYEQYF
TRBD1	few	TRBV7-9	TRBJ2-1	TGTTCCAGCAGCTGGGGGACAGGGGAGTTCTTC	CSSSWGTGEFF
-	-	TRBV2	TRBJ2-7	TGTGCCAGCAGCGAGGGGGCGGGGACCGCCTACGAGCAGTACTTC	CASSEGAGTAYEQYF
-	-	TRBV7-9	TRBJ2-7	TGTGCCAGCAGCTTGGGGCCAGGGATTTACTCCGAGCAGTACTTC	CASSLGPGIYSEQYF
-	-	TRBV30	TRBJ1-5	TGTGCCTGGAGCTCAGGGGCCTCCAATCAGCCCCAGCATTTT	CAWSSGASNQPQHF
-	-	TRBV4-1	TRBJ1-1	TGCGCCAGCAGCCCCACTCTTGTAGGTAAGGAGGGGAACACTGAAGCTTTCTTT	CASSPTLVGKEGNTEAFF
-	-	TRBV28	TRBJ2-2	TGTGCCAGCAGTAGGGTACAGGGGAGGTCCGGGGAGCTGTTTTTT	CASSRVQGRSGELFF
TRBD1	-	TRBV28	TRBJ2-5	TGTGCCAGCAGTTTCGGGACAGGGGTGCAAGAGACCCAGTACTTC	CASSFGTGVQETQYF
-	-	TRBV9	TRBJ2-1	TGTGCCAGCAGCGAACAGGGAAATGAGCAGTTCTTC	CASSEQGNEQFF
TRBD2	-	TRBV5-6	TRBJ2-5	TGTGCCAGCAGCTTAGGACTAGCGGGGGGGCCGGAGACCCAGTACTTC	CASSLGLAGGPETQYF
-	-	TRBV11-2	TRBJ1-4	TGTGCCAGCACCCCCCGAGGGCAGCTAACAGGGAAACTGTTTTTT	CASTPRGQLTGKLFF
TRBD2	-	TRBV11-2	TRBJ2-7	TGTGCCAGCAGCACAGGGCTAGCGGGGGACCCCGAGCAGTACTTC	CASSTGLAGDPEQYF
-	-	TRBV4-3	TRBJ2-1	TGCGCCAGCAGCCAAGATAGTAGCGGATTCTACAATGAGCAGTTCTTC	CASSQDSSGFYNEQFF
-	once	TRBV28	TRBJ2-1	TGTGCCAGCAGTATAAGCGGAAGCTCCTACAATGAGCAGTTCTTC	CASSISGSSYNEQFF
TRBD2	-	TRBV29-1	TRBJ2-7	TGCAGCGCCGGGACTAGCGGCGACAAAACCTACGAGCAGTACTTC	CSAGTSGDKTYEQYF
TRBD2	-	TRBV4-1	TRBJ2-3	TGCGCCAGCAGCCAAGAGAACAGCGGGGGGGCCGCAGATACGCAGTATTTT	CASSQENSGGAADTQYF
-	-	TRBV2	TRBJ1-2	TGTGCCAGCAGTGAAACAGGGAACTATGGCTACACCTTC	CASSETGNYGYTF
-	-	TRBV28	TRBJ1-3	TGTGCCAGCAGAAATGGACACGGGGGAAACACCATATATTTT	CASRNGHGGNTIYF
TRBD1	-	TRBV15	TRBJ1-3	TGTGCCACCAGCACGAGGACAGGGGCTGGAAACACCATATATTTT	CATSTRTGAGNTIYF
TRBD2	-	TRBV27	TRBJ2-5	TGTGCCAGCAGTTTCGGGGGGAGACCTCAAGAGACCCAGTACTTC	CASSFGGRPQETQYF
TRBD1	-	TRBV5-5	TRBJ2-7	TGTGCCAGCAGCTGGGAGGCGGGACAGGGCTCCTACGAGCAGTACTTC	CASSWEAGQGSYEQYF
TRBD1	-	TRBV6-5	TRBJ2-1	TGTGCCAGCAGCCTGACAGGGACCTACAATGAGCAGTTCTTC	CASSLTGTYNEQFF
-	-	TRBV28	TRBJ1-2	TGTGCCAGCACGGGTTGGGGCAGGGAACTAACCTATGGCTACACCTTC	CASTGWGRELTYGYTF
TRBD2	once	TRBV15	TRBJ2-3	TGTGCCACCAGCGTCCCCTCCGGGGCCGGACTAGGAGATACGCAGTATTTT	CATSVPSGAGLGDTQYF
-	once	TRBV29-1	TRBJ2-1	TGCAGCACCCAGGGGGGGACCGGGACAGGAACTCGAGAAACAATATACAATGAGCAGTTCTTC	CSTQGGTGTGTRETIYNEQFF
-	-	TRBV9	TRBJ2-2	TGTGCCAGCAACCGGAGAGCCGGGGAGCTGTTTTTT	CASNRRAGELFF
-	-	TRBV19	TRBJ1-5	TGTGCCAGTAGCAGGGGAGTCATAGGCAATCAGCCCCAGCATTTT	CASSRGVIGNQPQHF
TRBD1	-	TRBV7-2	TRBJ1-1	TGTGCCAGCACCAGACAGGGATCCATGAACACTGAAGCTTTCTTT	CASTRQGSMNTEAFF
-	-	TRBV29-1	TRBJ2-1	TGCAGCGTTGTGGGGGCGTTCACGGGCCTAGGCTCCTACAATGAGCAGTTCTTC	CSVVGAFTGLGSYNEQFF
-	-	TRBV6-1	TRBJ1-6	TGTGCCAGCAGTGCGGGTTGGAATAATTCACCCCTCCACTTT	CASSAGWNNSPLHF
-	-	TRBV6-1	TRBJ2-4	TGTGCCAGCAGTGAAGTGCGGGGTCGAGCCAAAAACATTCAGTACTTC	CASSEVRGRAKNIQYF
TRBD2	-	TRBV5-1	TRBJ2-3	TGCGCCAGCAGCCTAGCGGGGGCGGTCGCAGATACGCAGTATTTT	CASSLAGAVADTQYF
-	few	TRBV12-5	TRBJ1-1	TGTGCTAGTGGTTTGCGGGAGAACACTGAAGCTTTCTTT	CASGLRENTEAFF
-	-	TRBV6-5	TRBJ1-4	TGTGCCAGCAGTATGGACATGGGAGAAAAACTGTTTTTT	CASSMDMGEKLFF
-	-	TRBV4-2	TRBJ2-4	TGTGCCAGCAGCCCAAGAGGGGGGGCTGCCAAAAACATTCAGTACTTC	CASSPRGGAAKNIQYF
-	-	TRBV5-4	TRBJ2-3	TGTGCCAGCAGCTTGGCTGTGGGGGCTGTAGATACGCAGTATTTT	CASSLAVGAVDTQYF
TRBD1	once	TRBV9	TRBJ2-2	TGTGCCAGCAGCGCCGGGACAGGGGTCGCACCCGGGGAGCTGTTTTTT	CASSAGTGVAPGELFF